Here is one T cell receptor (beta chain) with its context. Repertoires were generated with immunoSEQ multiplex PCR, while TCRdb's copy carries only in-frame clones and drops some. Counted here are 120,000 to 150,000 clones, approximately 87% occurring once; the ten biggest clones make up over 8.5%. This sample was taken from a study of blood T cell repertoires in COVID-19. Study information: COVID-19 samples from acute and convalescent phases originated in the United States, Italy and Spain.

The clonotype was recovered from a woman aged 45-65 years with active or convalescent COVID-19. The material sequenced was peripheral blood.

The CDR3, as DNA: TGTGCCAGCAGCTTAGTAGTTGCGGGAGGGCCGAACACCGGGGAGCTGTTTTTT. Translated, it gives CASSLVVAGGPNTGELFF. The chain joins TRBV7-2 to TRBJ2-2; 9 bases are a match to TRBD2. Trimming took 1 base from V and 0 from J; bases not matched to a gene: 6. The CDR3 is made up of 18 amino acids. From germline, CDR1 is SGHTA and CDR2 FQGNSA.